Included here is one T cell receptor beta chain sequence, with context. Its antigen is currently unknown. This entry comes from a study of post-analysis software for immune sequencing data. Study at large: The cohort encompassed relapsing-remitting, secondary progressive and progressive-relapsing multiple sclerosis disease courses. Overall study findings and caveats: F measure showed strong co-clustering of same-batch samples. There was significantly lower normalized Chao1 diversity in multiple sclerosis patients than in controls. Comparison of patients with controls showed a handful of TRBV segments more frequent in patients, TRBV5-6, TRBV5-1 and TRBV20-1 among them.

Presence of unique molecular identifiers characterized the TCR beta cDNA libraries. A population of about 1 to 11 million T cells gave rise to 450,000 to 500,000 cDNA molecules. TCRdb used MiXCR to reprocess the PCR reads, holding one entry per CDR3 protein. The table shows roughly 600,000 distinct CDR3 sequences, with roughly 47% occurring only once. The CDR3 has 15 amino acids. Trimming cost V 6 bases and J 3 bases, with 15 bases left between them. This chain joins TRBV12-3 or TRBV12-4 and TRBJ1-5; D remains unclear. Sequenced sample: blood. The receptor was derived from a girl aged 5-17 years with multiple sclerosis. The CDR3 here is CASSPSTGNNQPQHF. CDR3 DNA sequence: TGTGCCAGCAGCCCGTCGACTGGAAACAATCAGCCCCAGCATTTT.